The rows below give T cell receptor beta chains drawn from one sample of a study of identical twins. TCRdb recomputed calls from the 5' RACE reads with MiXCR, one row per CDR3 protein. This table has roughly 710,000 distinct CDR3 sequences, 6.1% appearing once. Sequenced material: naive T cells sorted from blood. These receptors were taken from a man aged 18-30 years in good health. CDR3s include the opening cysteine and the closing phenylalanine or tryptophan. The order of the fields is V gene, J gene, D gene, CDR3 protein. A D gene is named only where the DNA matches it firmly.

TRBV7-8	TRBJ1-1	.	CASSLELGLNTEAFF
TRBV7-2	TRBJ1-1	.	CASSRPGTHEAFF
TRBV5-1	TRBJ2-2	.	CASSLGQSDPNTGELFF
TRBV27	TRBJ2-7	.	CASSPSVGYEQYF
TRBV29-1	TRBJ2-4	.	CSVGQQNIQYF
TRBV7-2	TRBJ2-3	TRBD1	CASSLGQGNTQYF
TRBV18	TRBJ2-7	.	CASSPPRGAPYEQYF
TRBV5-5	TRBJ1-2	.	CASSLAGTGDYGYTF
TRBV10-2	TRBJ2-1	TRBD2	CASSESKQAGGPRNEQFF
TRBV4-3	TRBJ2-2	.	CASSHPFGALANTGELFF
TRBV12-3/TRBV12-4	TRBJ2-7	.	CASSARSVGYEQYF
TRBV12-3/TRBV12-4	TRBJ2-7	.	CASKNRDGYEQYF
TRBV28	TRBJ1-1	.	CASILLGTAEAFF
TRBV9	TRBJ2-2	.	CASSVEGTGELFF
TRBV7-8	TRBJ1-1	.	CASSYEVREAFF
TRBV5-1	TRBJ1-2	.	CASRSAEGSYGYTF
TRBV20-1	TRBJ2-5	.	CSAAPVTAYQETQYF
TRBV5-1	TRBJ2-7	.	CASSLARQNRYEQYF
TRBV9	TRBJ2-7	.	CASSVESGAGRGEQYF
TRBV3-1	TRBJ1-1	.	CACKGQLNTEAFF
TRBV20-1	TRBJ2-7	TRBD1	CSASSIDRVSYEQYF
TRBV11-2	TRBJ1-5	.	CASSPQPRQARQPQHF
TRBV20-1	TRBJ2-2	TRBD2	CSARAPGLAGGGELFF
TRBV20-1	TRBJ1-5	.	CSAYPGQTYSNQPQHF
TRBV5-1	TRBJ2-6	.	CASSLVGSAGANVLIF
TRBV29-1	TRBJ2-1	.	CSVEQGSYNEQFF
TRBV4-3	TRBJ2-2	.	CASSPFGGGNTGELFF
TRBV12-3/TRBV12-4	TRBJ2-7	.	CASRALGHYEQYF
TRBV20-1	TRBJ2-1	TRBD2	CSAAREAGNEQFF
TRBV27	TRBJ2-1	.	CASSLSGERGEQFF
TRBV12-3/TRBV12-4	TRBJ2-7	.	CASSRQEVGEQYF
TRBV14	TRBJ2-1	.	CASSQGLYNEQFF
TRBV20-1	TRBJ2-2	.	CSARDPQGGTGELFF
TRBV7-8	TRBJ2-5	.	CASSPPGRREETQYF
TRBV6-1	TRBJ2-7	TRBD2	CASSKGGSSHEQYF
TRBV5-1	TRBJ1-5	TRBD1	CASSLGQGGSQPQHF
TRBV4-1	TRBJ2-1	TRBD2	CASSQPLAGVSNEQFF
TRBV2	TRBJ2-1	TRBD2	CASSAGRASYNEQFF
TRBV20-1	TRBJ2-1	TRBD2	CSARDSRLAVHNEQFF
TRBV12-3/TRBV12-4	TRBJ2-2	.	CASRLSGDTGELFF
TRBV6-4	TRBJ2-1	.	CASSGSGTAYNEQFF
TRBV20-1	TRBJ1-2	TRBD1	CSARITGVDGYTF
TRBV20-1	TRBJ2-3	TRBD2	CSAGGGLAGPRTSTDTQYF
TRBV5-8	TRBJ2-2	.	CASSLPQRGRTGELFF
TRBV20-1	TRBJ1-1	.	CSATRPGRDTEAFF
TRBV7-9	.	.	CASSFYGLAGKVDTQHF
TRBV12-3/TRBV12-4	TRBJ1-1	.	CASSFDRDLRTEAFF
TRBV11-2	TRBJ2-1	TRBD1	CASSLVALDRQNEQFF
TRBV29-1	TRBJ1-1	.	CSVEGAFF
TRBV6-2/TRBV6-3	TRBJ2-5	.	CASTPAPGRQETQYF
TRBV20-1	TRBJ2-1	.	CSADPHDSNEQFF
TRBV10-2	TRBJ2-7	.	CASSMLRGEQYF